These 22 T cell receptor beta chains were sequenced from one sample in a study of early T cells in non-severe SARS-CoV-2 infection. In TCRdb, the 5' RACE reads were re-called with MiXCR into one record per CDR3 protein. The sample holds around 45,000 distinct CDR3 sequences, roughly 4% seen once. The material sequenced was whole blood. Source of these receptors: an adult who was a healthcare worker with PCR-confirmed SARS-CoV-2 infection or an uninfected control (not recorded which).

This clonotype appeared many times. This chain links TRBV6-1 with TRBJ2-7, with 7 bases identical to TRBD2. The V gene's germline CDR1 is MNHNS and CDR2 SASEGT. The J segment lost 7 bases and the V segment lost 8 bases, leaving 11 bases of the junction unmatched. The CDR3 runs 13 residues. Written as DNA, the CDR3 is TGTGCCAGCGGGCTAGCGGAGATGGAGGAGCAGTACTTC. This gives the protein CASGLAEMEEQYF.

This clonotype appeared a few times. The genes are TRBV7-6 and TRBJ2-3; no firm D call. The CDR3 is 13 residues long. From germline, CDR1 is SGHVS and CDR2 FNYEAQ. Trimming pared 1 base from V and 5 bases from J, leaving 7 bases between. The CDR3 spells CASSLGVGDTQYF. The CDR3 DNA reads TGTGCCAGCAGCTTAGGGGTTGGAGATACGCAGTATTTT.

A few counts support this clonotype. The CDR3, as DNA: TGTGCCAGCAGCTTAAGGGTCGGGAGGGCCACTTATGAGCAGTTCTTC. It codes for CASSLRVGRATYEQFF. The chain employs TRBV7-9 and TRBJ2-1; TRBD2 agrees at 8 bases. V shed 2 bases, J shed 8 bases, and the junction held 11 bases outside the gene matches. The CDR3 covers 16 residues. The germline V gene encodes CDR1 SEHNR and CDR2 FQNEAQ (reference sequence).

Many counts were recorded for this clonotype. The chain carries TRBV19 and TRBJ2-7, with 13 bases lining up with TRBD2. Germline trimming cut 1 base from V and 3 bases from J; bases unmatched to any gene: 3. This CDR3 is built from 16 residues. Germline-derived CDR1 and CDR2 are LNHDA and SQIVND (reference sequence). The CDR3 here is CASSIAWTSGGYEQYF. In DNA, the CDR3 is TGTGCCAGTAGTATAGCCTGGACTAGCGGGGGCTACGAGCAGTACTTC. Combining the CDR3 with reference TRBV19 and TRBJ2-7 gives the whole variable domain DGGITQSPKYLFRKEGQNVTLSCEQNLNHDAMYWYRQDPGQGLRLIYYSQIVNDFQKGDIAEGYSVSREKKESFPLTVTSAQKNPTAFYLCASSIAWTSGGYEQYFGPGTRLTVT.

This clonotype showed up many times. This chain's CDR3 is CASSPRGAMNTEAFF. The CDR3 DNA is TGTGCCAGCAGCCCCAGGGGGGCCATGAACACTGAAGCTTTCTTT. The rearrangement links TRBV11-2 to TRBJ1-1, with TRBD1 matching over 7 bases. There are 15 residues in the CDR3. Trimming removed 5 bases from V and 0 bases from J; junction bases left unmatched: 6. Germline V CDR1 and CDR2: SGHAT, FQNNGV. Together with reference TRBV11-2 and TRBJ1-1, the CDR3 gives the full variable domain: EAGVAQSPRYKIIEKRQSVAFWCNPISGHATLYWYQQILGQGPKLLIQFQNNGVVDDSQLPKDRFSAERLKGVDSTLKIQPAKLEDSAVYLCASSPRGAMNTEAFFGQGTRLTVV.

This clonotype appeared many times. At one end, the junction sequence differs from germline, possibly due to a read error. The chain couples TRBV7-7 to TRBJ2-5; D call uncertain. Per germline, CDR1 SSHAT and CDR2 FNYEAQ (reference sequence). There are 13 residues in the CDR3. In DNA, the CDR3 is TGTGCTAGCAGCTTAGGCCTAGAAGAGACCCAGTACTTC. It translates to CASSLGLEETQYF. Complete variable domain (other parts from reference TRBV7-7 and TRBJ2-5): GAGVSQSPRYKVTKRGQDVTLRCDPISSHATLYWYQQALGQGPEFLTYFNYEAQPDKSGLPSDRFSAERPEGSISTLTIQRTEQRDSAMYRCASSLGLEETQYFGPGTRLLVL.

This clonotype was counted many times. The chain employs TRBV11-2 and TRBJ2-7; tentative D call: TRBD2 (6 bases). Germline CDR1 reads SGHAT; CDR2 reads FQNNGV. This CDR3 contains 16 residues. V was pared by 1 base and J by 0 bases, with 13 bases between. CDR3 bases: TGTGCCAGCAGCTTAGTGGGAGGTCCTAGCTCCTACGAGCAGTACTTC. It codes for CASSLVGGPSSYEQYF. The full variable domain, completed using reference TRBV11-2 and TRBJ2-7, is EAGVAQSPRYKIIEKRQSVAFWCNPISGHATLYWYQQILGQGPKLLIQFQNNGVVDDSQLPKDRFSAERLKGVDSTLKIQPAKLEDSAVYLCASSLVGGPSSYEQYFGPGTRLTVT.

In its sample, this clonotype was seen many times. The chain employs TRBV9 and TRBJ2-1; TRBD1 is a possible D gene (5 bases). Trimming stripped 0 bases from V and 7 bases from J, with 11 bases between. The CDR3 is 14 amino acids. The germline gives CDR1 SGDLS, CDR2 YYNGEE. The chain's CDR3 is CASSVGSGRNEQFF. DNA for the CDR3: TGTGCCAGCAGCGTAGGGTCAGGGCGGAATGAGCAGTTCTTC. Supplemented by reference TRBV9 and TRBJ2-1, the full variable domain reads DSGVTQTPKHLITATGQRVTLRCSPRSGDLSVYWYQQSLDQGLQFLIQYYNGEERAKGNILERFSAQQFPDLHSELNLSSLELGDSALYFCASSVGSGRNEQFFGPGTRLTVL.

This clonotype was counted ten times or more. The chain is built from TRBV19 and TRBJ1-1; possibly TRBD1 for D (6 bases). The CDR3 spans 15 residues. Trimming cost V 4 bases and J 2 bases, with 14 bases left between them. Germline lookup yields CDR1 LNHDA and CDR2 SQIVND (reference sequence). The CDR3 loop is CASSTGGQINTEAFF. DNA of the CDR3: TGTGCCAGTAGTACCGGAGGACAGATCAACACTGAAGCTTTCTTT.

This clonotype was seen ten or more times. V and J are TRBV18 and TRBJ1-1, with 9 positions matching TRBD1. In germline, CDR1 is KGHSH, CDR2 LQKENI. The J segment lost 3 bases and the V segment lost 3 bases, leaving 8 bases of the junction unmatched. This CDR3 comprises 16 residues. CDR3 residues: CASSPVGGQGYTEAFF. The DNA of the CDR3 is TGTGCCAGCTCACCGGTAGGTGGACAGGGGTACACTGAAGCTTTCTTT.

This clonotype showed up many times. This rearrangement joins TRBV29-1 to TRBJ2-5; either TRBD1 or TRBD2 may fit D (5 bases each). Deletions cut 5 bases from V and 11 bases from J, with 12 bases between. CDR1 and CDR2 (germline): SQVTM, ANQGSEA. The CDR3 totals 10 residues. Here the CDR3 reads CSVRDVEQYF. The CDR3 DNA is TGCAGCGTTAGGGACGTGGAGCAGTACTTC.

The sample holds a few counts of this clonotype. V gene TRBV6-1 combines with J gene TRBJ1-5; D is unclear. Germline CDR1 and CDR2: MNHNS and SASEGT. This CDR3 comprises 14 residues. The V end was cut by 8 bases, the J end by 0 bases, with 11 bases between. The CDR3: CASWAGPSNQPQHF. The CDR3 bases are TGTGCCAGCTGGGCAGGACCTAGCAATCAGCCCCAGCATTTT.

This clonotype appeared many times. The rearrangement joins TRBV12-3 or TRBV12-4 to TRBJ2-6; D is undetermined. The CDR3 contains 15 residues. The V end was cut by 3 bases, the J end by 0 bases, with 6 bases between. Here the CDR3 DNA reads TGTGCCAGCAGTTTGATGGTCTCTGGGGCCAACGTCCTGACTTTC. Translated: CASSLMVSGANVLTF.

This clonotype has ten or more counts. V and J are TRBV7-3 and TRBJ2-3; D possibly uses TRBD1 or TRBD2 (5 bases each). The CDR3 has 15 amino acids. Per germline, CDR1 SGHTA and CDR2 FQGTGA. V dropped 5 bases and J dropped 1 base, with 13 bases sitting between them. The CDR3 coding sequence is TGTGCCAGCAGCGGGATTGGGGGAGGCACAGATACGCAGTATTTT. This encodes CASSGIGGGTDTQYF.

This clonotype showed up just a few times. The chain links TRBV7-9 to TRBJ2-1; D is possibly TRBD2 (5 bases). The V end was cut by 0 bases, the J end by 6 bases, with 18 bases between. The CDR3 is 17 residues long. CDR1 and CDR2 (germline): SEHNR, FQNEAQ (reference sequence). CDR3 loop: CASSLAEILGSRNEQFF. The CDR3 DNA sequence: TGTGCCAGCAGCTTAGCGGAGATATTGGGGAGCCGCAATGAGCAGTTCTTC.

This clonotype was observed many times. The rearrangement links TRBV10-3 to TRBJ2-7; perhaps D is TRBD1 or TRBD2 (6 bases each). Per the germline V gene, CDR1 is ENHRY and CDR2 is SYGVKD. V was trimmed by 6 bases and J by 0 bases, leaving 18 bases between them. The CDR3 has 16 residues. The CDR3, as DNA: TGTGCCATCAGCGGATGGGGGGCCCTTTCCTCCTACGAGCAGTACTTC. Translation: CAISGWGALSSYEQYF.

This clonotype has a count of ten or more. The chain links TRBV2 to TRBJ2-3, with 9 bases that match TRBD2. The CDR3 runs 15 residues. Germline values: CDR1 SNHLY, CDR2 FYNNEI. The V segment lost 5 bases and the J segment 4 bases; nucleotides outside the gene matches: 7. The CDR3 protein is CASSLFSGGADTQYF. The CDR3 coding sequence is TGTGCCAGCAGTTTATTTAGCGGGGGCGCAGATACGCAGTATTTT. Together with reference TRBV2 and TRBJ2-3, the CDR3 gives the full variable domain: EPEVTQTPSHQVTQMGQEVILRCVPISNHLYFYWYRQILGQKVEFLVSFYNNEISEKSEIFDDQFSVERPDGSNFTLKIRSTKLEDSAMYFCASSLFSGGADTQYFGPGTRLTVL.

This clonotype was picked up a small number of times. V is TRBV20-1 and J is TRBJ1-2, with D tentatively TRBD1 (5 bases). The germline V and J ends were trimmed by 0 bases and 4 bases, with 15 bases remaining between them. The CDR3 loop spans 15 amino acids. The germline V gene has CDR1 DFQATT and CDR2 SNEGSKA (reference sequence). The CDR3 loop reads CSARDSAQGGYGYTF. Here the CDR3 DNA reads TGCAGTGCTAGAGATAGTGCGCAGGGAGGCTATGGCTACACCTTC.

In its sample, this clonotype was seen many times. V usage is TRBV6-5 and J usage is TRBJ1-1; possible D gene TRBD1, 5 bases. Germline values: CDR1 MNHEY, CDR2 SVGAGI. Trimming took 4 bases from V and 4 from J, leaving 16 bases between them. The CDR3 length is 15 residues. CDR3 amino acids: CASSSSFQGATEAFF. DNA for the CDR3: TGTGCCAGCAGTTCAAGTTTTCAGGGTGCCACTGAAGCTTTCTTT.

In this sample, this clonotype turned up once. Given a much more abundant clone one base away, this may be a read error. The chain recombines TRBV5-6 with TRBJ1-2; D ambiguous. V shed 4 bases and J shed 5 bases, with 9 bases lying between them. The germline V gene has CDR1 SGHDT and CDR2 YYEEEE. The CDR3 loop spans 12 amino acids. The CDR3 is CASSPGQYGYTF. CDR3 nucleotide sequence: TGTGCCAGCAGCCCGGGCCAATATGGCTACACCTTC.

This clonotype was picked up many times. This sequence joins TRBV30 and TRBJ1-1; D ambiguous. The length of the CDR3 is 13 residues. V was pared by 7 bases and J by 5 bases, with 17 bases between. Germline CDR1 reads GTSNPN; CDR2 reads SVGIG (reference sequence). The CDR3 DNA is TGTGCCTACACACGGAATGGCGTGACTGAAGCTTTCTTT. It specifies CAYTRNGVTEAFF.

The chain recombines TRBV2 with TRBJ2-3, with D possibly TRBD1 on 5 matching bases. Trimming left V 3 bases short and J 0 bases short, with 10 bases between. The CDR3 sequence is 15 residues long. Germline CDR1 SNHLY, CDR2 FYNNEI. CDR3 region: CASSDEAGSTDTQYF. The CDR3, as DNA: TGTGCCAGCAGTGATGAGGCAGGGAGCACAGATACGCAGTATTTT.